This TCR beta chain was sequenced for a study of blood T cell repertoires in COVID-19 (dated by TCRdb to the early 2020s). Regarding the study in general: Samples covering the acute and convalescent phases of COVID-19 were provided by collaborators in the United States, Italy and Spain. The prospective study material was composed of cDNA or gDNA derived from T cells, B-cell-depleted T cells, or PBMCs. Subjects who had been exposed to COVID-19, were actively infected with it, or had recovered from it provided the deeply sampled blood TCRbeta repertoires that made up the dataset. The repertoires were made available in a free public database intended to serve as a resource for research on the immune response to SARS-CoV-2. The samples were drawn from the first 160 participants of the ongoing ImmuneRACE study and from more than 1,000 subjects provided by 6 global collaborators. Sample metadata almost always included a de-identified subject ID, COVID-19 status, age in years and sex. HLA class I and class II types, where available, came from metadata supplied by the sample provider rather than from assay-based typing.

Overall study outcomes, separate from this receptor: The amount of clinical and demographic metadata varied by source and participant and was provided uncurated.

Concerning this clone: The clone's antigen remains unknown. No qualities accompany the bases; no much larger clone lies one base away.

Collaborating institutions collected whole blood in K2EDTA tubes following their own protocols. Collaborator samples were shipped for TCRbeta analysis as frozen whole blood, isolated PBMCs, or DNA extracted from either sample type. For this chain, trimming is 2 bases at the V end and 2 bases at the J end, and the number of junction bases without a gene match is 2. Reading from cysteine to phenylalanine, the CDR3 counts 15 amino acids. The DNA shown is the 45-base CDR3, in frame from base 1. Sequences SGDLS (CDR1) and YYNGEE (CDR2) are obtained from the germline V gene. TCRbeta CDR3 regions were amplified from genomic DNA by means of the immunoSEQ Assay, a bias-controlled multiplex PCR. As for how the authors treated the data: Within the assay, amplification of reference gene primers was used to estimate how many nucleated cells each sample contained. To quantify the absolute abundance of each unique TCRbeta CDR3 rearrangement, sequence reads were collapsed and filtered. For each sample, productive Simpson clonality was calculated as the square root of Simpson's diversity index over productive rearrangements. This immuneACCESS table, as held by TCRdb, lists in-frame sequences with V and J called but not all clones. Of the missing ones, under half trace to an unresolved V gene in checked studies; the others have no known cause. D and trimming were read from the DNA, whereas the V and J calls and clone size are those reported in that table. Counted in this sample were some 80,000 clones; 85% to 90% of them appeared once. Around 2.5% of the sample comes from the top ten.

The clonotype comes from a human donor in a cohort sampled during active COVID-19. The V gene is TRBV9 and the J gene is TRBJ2-2, with 8 middle bases fitting TRBD2. Sequenced: peripheral blood. The CDR3 amino acid sequence is: CASSVRGGNTGELFF. The nucleotides are TGTGCCAGCAGCGTTCGGGGGGGTAACACCGGGGAGCTGTTTTTT.